This entry lists 23 T cell receptor beta chains sequenced from one sample in a study of beta chain features in type 1 diabetes. The study, taken as a whole, reports: The study found moderately but significantly shorter TCRB CDR3s in all four CD4+ subsets of Type 1 diabetes patients.

No antigen is known for these receptors. All of the isolated RNA was reverse transcribed, so expressed TCRB transcripts were sequenced. Data came from immunoSEQ multiplex PCR; TCRdb stores just in-frame clones and leaves some out. The sample carries hundreds of thousands of clones, over 12% recorded once. The specimen sequenced was naive CD4+ T cells from blood. These receptors were collected from a man aged 18-30 years with type 1 diabetes.

The chain uses TRBV4-2 and TRBJ2-7, with a tentative D call TRBD1 (6 bases). The V and J ends lost 2 bases and 4 bases respectively, with 21 bases between them. Germline V CDR1 and CDR2: LGHNA, YNFKEQ. The CDR3 loop spans 17 amino acids. CDR3 sequence reads: CASSQPGTPAVSYEQYF. CDR3 nucleotide sequence: TGTGCCAGCAGCCAACCGGGGACACCGGCGGTCTCGTACGAGCAGTACTTC.

The chain combines TRBV20-1 with TRBJ2-7; D unresolved. V was shortened by 6 bases and J by 1 base, with 7 bases between the two germline ends. Germline-derived CDR1 and CDR2 are DFQATT and SNEGSKA (reference sequence). The CDR3 is 11 residues long. The CDR3 sequence is CSAALSYEQYF. Here the CDR3 DNA reads TGCAGTGCGGCTCTATCCTACGAGCAGTACTTC.

The chain is built from TRBV30 and TRBJ1-3; D gene uncertain. The CDR3 sequence is 11 residues long. V lost 1 base and J 9 bases, leaving 7 bases between the germline ends. Germline assignment: CDR1 GTSNPN and CDR2 SVGIG (reference sequence). CDR3 in DNA: TGTGCCTGGAGTGGTATCGCCACCATATATTTT. Translated, it gives CAWSGIATIYF.

The chain is built from TRBV6-6 and TRBJ2-1, with D possibly matching TRBD1 (6 bases). CDR3 size: 13 residues. CDR1 is MNHNY and CDR2 is SVGAGI in the germline V gene (reference sequence). V shed 4 bases and J shed 3 bases, with 7 bases lying between them. The CDR3 DNA is TGTGCCAGCAGTTCGGACAGCTACAATGAGCAGTTCTTC. Translating gives CASSSDSYNEQFF.

This clone was seen only a few times. The chain combines TRBV29-1 with TRBJ2-1; D is perhaps TRBD1 (5 bases). The CDR3 is made up of 13 amino acids. CDR1 and CDR2 (germline): SQVTM, ANQGSEA. Trimming pared 1 base from V and 8 bases from J, leaving 12 bases between. The CDR3 sequence: CSVEGPSRDEQFF. DNA for the CDR3: TGCAGCGTTGAAGGGCCCAGCAGGGATGAGCAGTTCTTC.

The chain is built from TRBV29-1 and TRBJ1-5; D not resolved. The CDR3 loop spans 14 amino acids. CDR1 is SQVTM, CDR2 ANQGSEA, per germline. Trimming took off 6 bases at V and 2 bases at J, with 14 bases between the two ends. The CDR3 spells CSVSTRSGNQPQHF. In DNA form, the CDR3 reads TGCAGCGTCTCCACCAGGTCCGGCAATCAGCCCCAGCATTTT.

In its sample, this clone was seen a few times. The V and J genes are TRBV29-1 and TRBJ1-2; no reliable D call. There are 12 residues in the CDR3. The V and J ends lost 5 bases and 8 bases respectively, with 15 bases between them. Per germline, CDR1 SQVTM and CDR2 ANQGSEA. CDR3 bases: TGCAGCGTTCGTGCGAGTGTTAGAGGCTACACCTTC. Amino acid sequence: CSVRASVRGYTF.

The gene calls are TRBV27 and TRBJ1-2; D gene ambiguous. The CDR3 is 12 residues long. With 6 bases removed from V and 5 bases from J, the gap between germline ends came to 10 bases. The germline gives CDR1 MNHEY, CDR2 SMNVEV (reference sequence). For the CDR3, the DNA is TGTGCCAGCAGGGACCCATGGTATGGCTACACCTTC. Translating gives CASRDPWYGYTF.

The chain employs TRBV4-3 and TRBJ2-6; D gene unclear. The length of the CDR3 is 14 residues. In germline, CDR1 is LGHNA, CDR2 YSLEER. Trimming removed 7 bases at V and 4 bases at J, with 11 bases between. CDR3 protein: CASTSGAGANVLTF. Written as DNA, the CDR3 is TGCGCCAGCACCTCAGGAGCCGGGGCCAACGTCCTGACTTTC.

The chain has TRBV5-1 and TRBJ2-5; 7 bases agree with TRBD2. The CDR3 runs 16 residues. The germline V gene encodes CDR1 SGHRS and CDR2 YFSETQ. Trimming took 1 base from V and 1 from J; bases not matched to a gene: 7. The CDR3 protein is CASSLPETSSQETQYF. The CDR3 nucleotides read TGCGCCAGCAGCTTGCCCGAGACTAGCTCCCAAGAGACCCAGTACTTC.

This clone turned up a few times. The J gene is TRBJ1-2, the V gene TRBV7-2; no clear D. The CDR3 length is 13 residues. Between the trimmed V and J ends, which lost 5 bases and 2 bases, there was a span of 9 bases. Germline V gene data show CDR1 as SGHTA and CDR2 as FQGNSA. The CDR3 sequence is CASSGAPNYGYTF. The CDR3 DNA is TGTGCCAGCAGCGGAGCACCGAACTATGGCTACACCTTC.

The chain is built from TRBV28 and TRBJ2-7; a possible D gene is TRBD1 (5 bases). The CDR3 has 14 residues. V lost 3 bases and J lost 3, with 12 bases in between. Per germline, CDR1 MDHEN and CDR2 SYDVKM. The CDR3 here is CASSLGQVLYEQYF. For the CDR3, the DNA is TGTGCCAGCAGTTTGGGGCAGGTTCTCTACGAGCAGTACTTC.

This clone was seen a few times. The V call is TRBV25-1, the J call TRBJ2-6; D remains unclear. In germline, CDR1 is MGHDK, CDR2 SYGVNS. The CDR3 consists of 15 residues. Trimming took 5 bases from V and 0 from J, leaving 8 bases between them. CDR3 sequence: CASSTFGSGANVLTF. The CDR3 coding sequence is TGTGCCAGCAGTACCTTCGGCTCTGGGGCCAACGTCCTGACTTTC.

This clone was observed a few times. This chain joins TRBV5-6 and TRBJ1-6; 7 bases align to TRBD1. Germline V gives CDR1 SGHDT, CDR2 YYEEEE. Trimming took 0 bases from V and 10 from J; bases not matched to a gene: 4. The CDR3 spans 14 residues. CDR3 nucleotides: TGTGCCAGCAGCTTGGACAGGGGTGGATCACCCCTCCACTTT. It codes for CASSLDRGGSPLHF. Looking up the rest from reference TRBV5-6 and TRBJ1-6 gives the full variable domain: DAGVTQSPTHLIKTRGQQVTLRCSPKSGHDTVSWYQQALGQGPQFIFQYYEEEERQRGNFPDRFSGHQFPNYSSELNVNALLLGDSALYLCASSLDRGGSPLHFGNGTRLTVT.

Regarding this clone: The same CDR3 can be traced to other DNA sequences in this sample. This rearrangement joins TRBV2 to TRBJ1-5, with D unclear. CDR3 length: 11 residues. V lost 4 bases and J lost 6, with 4 bases in between. The germline gives CDR1 SNHLY, CDR2 FYNNEI. CDR3 sequence reads: CASSVGQPQHF. The CDR3 coding sequence is TGTGCCAGCAGTGTTGGTCAGCCCCAGCATTTT.

The rearrangement joins TRBV9 to TRBJ2-1; 8 bases are a match to TRBD1. This CDR3 comprises 15 residues. CDR1 is SGDLS and CDR2 is YYNGEE in the germline V gene. V gave up 0 bases and J gave up 3 bases; unmatched junction bases: 2. This CDR3 reads CASSVDGTGYNEQFF. For the CDR3, the DNA is TGTGCCAGCAGCGTAGACGGGACAGGCTACAATGAGCAGTTCTTC.

The rearrangement links TRBV2 to TRBJ1-2; unclear D gene. Trimming removed 6 bases from V and 5 bases from J, with 10 bases in between. The CDR3 runs 12 residues. Germline V gives CDR1 SNHLY, CDR2 FYNNEI. CDR3 sequence (DNA): TGTGCCAGCAGGCACGACTGGTATGGCTACACCTTC. Amino acids: CASRHDWYGYTF.

The chain has TRBV29-1 and TRBJ2-1; D is perhaps TRBD2 (6 bases). Germline V lookup: CDR1 SQVTM, CDR2 ANQGSEA. V dropped 3 bases and J dropped 9 bases, with 24 bases sitting between them. This CDR3 is built from 16 residues. CDR3 sequence reads: CSVEDLYGPKGGEQFF. DNA for the CDR3: TGCAGCGTTGAGGATTTGTACGGGCCAAAGGGAGGTGAGCAGTTCTTC.

The chain couples TRBV6-1 to TRBJ1-2, with D unclear. CDR1 is MNHNS and CDR2 is SASEGT in the germline V gene. The V and J ends lost 7 bases and 2 bases respectively, with 14 bases between them. The CDR3 consists of 14 residues. CDR3 region: CASTPSRRNYGYTF. The CDR3 DNA follows: TGTGCCAGCACCCCCTCACGGCGGAACTATGGCTACACCTTC.

The V and J genes are TRBV6-1 and TRBJ1-5; 9 bases align to TRBD1. Germline values: CDR1 MNHNS, CDR2 SASEGT. V shed 2 bases and J 2 bases; nucleotides not matched to a gene: 13. The CDR3 runs 19 residues. The DNA of the CDR3 is TGTGCCAGCAGTGAAAGGACAGGGGAATTCGTGCGTGGCAATCAGCCCCAGCATTTT. This encodes CASSERTGEFVRGNQPQHF.

V gene TRBV10-3 combines with J gene TRBJ2-1; tentatively, D is TRBD2 (6 bases). This CDR3 has 15 residues. The V gene's germline CDR1 is ENHRY and CDR2 SYGVKD. Trimming took off 2 bases at V and 8 bases at J, with 16 bases between the two ends. The CDR3 DNA follows: TGTGCCATCAGTGAGCCGGACTACTGGCAACATGAGCAGTTCTTC. This codes for CAISEPDYWQHEQFF.

Here the CDR3 DNA reads TGTGCCAGCAGCCGATTCTCTACCTACGAGCAGTACTTC. As protein: CASSRFSTYEQYF. The genes are TRBV13 and TRBJ2-7; D uncertain. The germline V gene has CDR1 PRHDT and CDR2 FYEKMQ (reference sequence). V dropped 5 bases and J dropped 2 bases, with 10 bases sitting between them. The CDR3 extends over 13 amino acids.

This chain uses TRBV30 with TRBJ2-3, with 8 bases matching TRBD2. The CDR3 extends over 16 amino acids. The germline V gene has CDR1 GTSNPN and CDR2 SVGIG (reference sequence). Unmatched junction bases numbered 12, after V lost 5 bases and J lost 2 bases. DNA of the CDR3: TGTGCCTGGGGAAAGCCCCTAGCGGGCAACACAGATACGCAGTATTTT. Its protein is CAWGKPLAGNTDTQYF.